This TCR beta chain is drawn from a study of post-analysis software for immune sequencing data. Whole-study findings and limits: About 5 TRBV segments appeared more often in patients than in controls, and TRBV5-6, TRBV5-1 and TRBV20-1 were among these.

CDR1 and CDR2 from the germline V gene are MNHEY and SVGEGT. The germline V and J ends were trimmed by 7 bases and 4 bases, with 17 bases remaining between them. The CDR3 extends over 14 amino acids. cDNA libraries for TCR beta contained unique molecular identifiers. TCRdb fed the PCR reads into MiXCR, producing one record per CDR3 protein. Among fewer than 850,000 distinct CDR3 sequences, 46% were seen once, and the ten largest hold approximately 4.4%. As for this clonotype: Its specificity is not known.

Source material: blood. This chain uses TRBV6-2 or TRBV6-3 with TRBJ2-7; D possibly matches TRBD1 or TRBD2 (5 bases each). The clonotype originates from a girl under 18 with multiple sclerosis. This CDR3 reads CASTQRGSGYEQYF. As DNA, the CDR3 is TGTGCCAGCACCCAGAGGGGTTCGGGGTACGAGCAGTACTTC.